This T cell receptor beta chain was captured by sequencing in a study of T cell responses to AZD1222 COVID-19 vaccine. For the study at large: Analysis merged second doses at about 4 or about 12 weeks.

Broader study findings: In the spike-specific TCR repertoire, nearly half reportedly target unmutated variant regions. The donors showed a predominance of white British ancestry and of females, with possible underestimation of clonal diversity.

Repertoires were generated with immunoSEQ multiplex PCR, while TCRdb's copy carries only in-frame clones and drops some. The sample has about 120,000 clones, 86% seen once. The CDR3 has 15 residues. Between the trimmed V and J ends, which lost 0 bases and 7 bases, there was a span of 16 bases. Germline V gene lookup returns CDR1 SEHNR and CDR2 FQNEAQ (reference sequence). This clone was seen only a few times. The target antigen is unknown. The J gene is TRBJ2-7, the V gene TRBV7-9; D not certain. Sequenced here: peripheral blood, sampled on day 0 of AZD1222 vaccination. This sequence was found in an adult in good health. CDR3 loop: CASSLARGEAGEQYF. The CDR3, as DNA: TGTGCCAGCAGCTTAGCGCGAGGTGAGGCCGGAGAGCAGTACTTC.